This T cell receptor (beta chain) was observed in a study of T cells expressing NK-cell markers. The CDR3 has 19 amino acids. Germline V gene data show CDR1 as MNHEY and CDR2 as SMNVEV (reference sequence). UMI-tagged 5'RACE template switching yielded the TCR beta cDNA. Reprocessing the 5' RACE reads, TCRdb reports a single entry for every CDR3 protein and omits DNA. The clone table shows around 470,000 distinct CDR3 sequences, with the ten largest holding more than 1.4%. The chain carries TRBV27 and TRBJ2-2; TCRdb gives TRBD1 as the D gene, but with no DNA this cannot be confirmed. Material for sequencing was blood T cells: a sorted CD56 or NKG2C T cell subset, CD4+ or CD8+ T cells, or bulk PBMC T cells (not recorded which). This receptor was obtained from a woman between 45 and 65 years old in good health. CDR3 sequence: CASSLRGQGLFANTGELFF.